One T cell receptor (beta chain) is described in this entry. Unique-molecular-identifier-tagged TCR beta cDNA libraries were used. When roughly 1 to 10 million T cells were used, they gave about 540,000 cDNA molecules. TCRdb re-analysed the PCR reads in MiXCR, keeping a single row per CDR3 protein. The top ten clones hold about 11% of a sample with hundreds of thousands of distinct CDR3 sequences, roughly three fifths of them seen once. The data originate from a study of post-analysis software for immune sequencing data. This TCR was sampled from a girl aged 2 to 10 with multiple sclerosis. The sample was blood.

DNA for the CDR3: TGCAGTGCTAGAGGGGAGGCTGGGTATGGCTACACCTTC. This encodes CSARGEAGYGYTF. This chain joins TRBV20-1 and TRBJ1-2; D remains ambiguous. The CDR3 runs 13 residues. Germline loops: CDR1 DFQATT, CDR2 SNEGSKA (reference sequence). The V end lost 1 base, the J end lost 5 bases, and 11 bases lay between the germline ends.